The following is a TCR beta chain sequence with its context. These data belong to a study of blood T cell repertoires in COVID-19. Study-wide context: PBMCs, B-cell-depleted T cells, or T cells were the source of the cDNA or gDNA that made up the material.

Everyone who took part was about 18 to 90 years old, and they came from 24 US areas. The data were produced by immunoSEQ multiplex PCR, yet TCRdb's version contains in-frame clones alone and is incomplete. This table holds about 400,000 clones, nearly 90% found once. The CDR3 consists of 16 residues. Germline trimming cut 5 bases from V and 5 bases from J; bases unmatched to any gene: 10. Germline V gene lookup returns CDR1 SGHNT and CDR2 YENEEA. The chain uses TRBV11-3 and TRBJ2-1; 9 bases are a match to TRBD1. This clonotype was obtained from a woman aged 25 to 39 who had recovered from COVID-19. Material: PBMCs or T cells enriched from blood (not recorded which). The chain's CDR3 is CASSKLGQGCDNEQFF. The CDR3 DNA sequence: TGTGCCAGCAGCAAGTTGGGACAGGGATGTGACAATGAGCAGTTCTTC.